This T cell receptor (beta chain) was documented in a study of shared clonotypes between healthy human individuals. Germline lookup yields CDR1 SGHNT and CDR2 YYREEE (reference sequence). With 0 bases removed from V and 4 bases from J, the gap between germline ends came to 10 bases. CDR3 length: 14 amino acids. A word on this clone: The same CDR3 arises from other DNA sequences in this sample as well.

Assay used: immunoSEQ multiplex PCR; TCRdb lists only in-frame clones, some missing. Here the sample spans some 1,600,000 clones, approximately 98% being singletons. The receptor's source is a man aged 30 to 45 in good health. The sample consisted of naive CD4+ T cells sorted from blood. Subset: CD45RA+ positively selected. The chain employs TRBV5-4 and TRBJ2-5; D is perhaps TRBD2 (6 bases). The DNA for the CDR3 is TGTGCCAGCAGCTTGGGGCAGGGAGGAGAGACCCAGTACTTC. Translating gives CASSLGQGGETQYF.